This TCR beta chain was observed in a study of blood T cell repertoires in COVID-19. Whole-study context: Samples of COVID-19 (acute and convalescent) were obtained from the United States, Italy and Spain.

Original data processing: Estimates of nucleated cell counts were drawn from the amplification of reference gene primers. Measured with immunoSEQ multiplex PCR; TCRdb has only the in-frame clones, and not every one. The V and J calls and clone size were taken over from that table, and D and trimming were inferred from the DNA. The table records some 45,000 clones, less than 90% of them present only once. Germline V gene lookup returns CDR1 SQVTM and CDR2 ANQGSEA. The V end was cut by 7 bases, the J end by 3 bases, with 12 bases between. This CDR3 has 12 residues. This chain uses TRBV29-1 with TRBJ2-5; D possibly corresponds to TRBD1 (6 bases). The sample taken for sequencing was peripheral blood. The receptor was isolated from a human donor in a cohort sampled during active COVID-19. This CDR3 is CSGKQGEETQYF. The CDR3 nucleotides are TGCAGCGGCAAACAGGGCGAAGAGACCCAGTACTTC. Filled out from reference TRBV29-1 and TRBJ2-5, the complete variable domain reads SAVISQKPSRDICQRGTSLTIQCQVDSQVTMMFWYRQQPGQSLTLIATANQGSEATYESGFVIDKFPISRPNLTFSTLTVSNMSPEDSSIYLCSGKQGEETQYFGPGTRLLVL.